The rows below give T cell receptor beta chains drawn from one sample of a study of CD4 T cells in relation to SARS-CoV-2 and coronaviruses. Their specific antigens are unknown. Assay: immunoSEQ multiplex PCR; the TCRdb copy retains only in-frame clones and omits some. The sample lists 15,000 to 20,000 clones; more than 75% were seen once. Sequenced: CD4+ T cells from PBMCs, cultured in vitro. These receptors all stem from a human donor in good health. Both conserved end residues are part of each CDR3. A D gene is named only where the DNA matches it firmly. Clone size is shown for a subset of rows, as once, few, many or a class of expanded clone.

j_call,v_call,clone_size,d_call,cdr3_nt,cdr3_aa
TRBJ2-7,TRBV7-3,-,-,TGTGCCAGCAGCTTAACGGCTGGACAGAAGTACGAGCAGTACTTC,CASSLTAGQKYEQYF
TRBJ2-7,TRBV3-1/TRBV3-2,few,-,TGTGCCAGCAGCGATCCTTCAAGGACGGCCTCCTACGAGCAGTACTTC,CASSDPSRTASYEQYF
TRBJ2-3,TRBV18,-,TRBD1,TGTGCCAGCTCACCAGGACAGGGGGCTATGGATACGCAGTATTTT,CASSPGQGAMDTQYF
TRBJ2-7,TRBV28,-,-,TGTGCCAGCCAGGGCCCCCTCGGCGAGCAGTACTTC,CASQGPLGEQYF
TRBJ2-3,TRBV20-1,-,TRBD2,TGCAGTGCTAGTTATAGCGGGAGCGGCCGGGCGCAGTATTTT,CSASYSGSGRAQYF
TRBJ2-1,TRBV6-5,-,TRBD2,TGTGCCAGCAGTTTCGGGACTAGCACCCACAATGAGCAGTTCTTC,CASSFGTSTHNEQFF
TRBJ2-7,TRBV2,few,-,TGTGCCAGCAGATCCGAATACGAGCAGTACTTC,CASRSEYEQYF
TRBJ2-3,TRBV19,-,TRBD1,TGTGCCAGTACCGGGACAGGGGACTCAGATACGCAGTATTTT,CASTGTGDSDTQYF
TRBJ2-1,TRBV27,-,TRBD2,TGTGCCAGCAGTTTTTCCGGGACTAGTTTCGATGAGCAGTTCTTC,CASSFSGTSFDEQFF
TRBJ1-4,TRBV5-1,-,-,TGCGCCAGCGCCGGGGGAAGGCCTAATGAAAAACTGTTTTTT,CASAGGRPNEKLFF
TRBJ2-5,TRBV12-3/TRBV12-4,-,-,TGTGCCAGCAGTTTAATCCTGGAAGGCTCTCTGTACTTC,CASSLILEGSLYF
TRBJ2-5,TRBV5-1,-,-,TGCGCCAGCAGCTTGGGGGCCGCGTCCCAAGAGACCCAGTACTTC,CASSLGAASQETQYF
TRBJ1-5,TRBV19,-,-,TGTGCCAGTAGTGAGGGGATCAGGCAGCCCCAGCATTTT,CASSEGIRQPQHF
TRBJ2-7,TRBV10-3,-,-,TGTGCCATCAGTGAGTCGCTCAGGGTCTCCTACGAGCAGTACTTC,CAISESLRVSYEQYF
TRBJ1-1,TRBV5-6,-,TRBD1,TGTGCCAGCAGCTTGGGTCACAGGGGAACTGAAGCTTTCTTT,CASSLGHRGTEAFF
TRBJ1-4,TRBV3-1/TRBV3-2,-,-,TGTGCCAGCAGCCAAGAGGGGATAGCTAATGAAAAACTGTTTTTT,CASSQEGIANEKLFF
TRBJ1-1,TRBV9,-,-,TGTGCCAGCAGCCCGCGGTTAGCGAACACTGAAGCTTTCTTT,CASSPRLANTEAFF
TRBJ2-5,TRBV7-2,-,TRBD2,TGTGCCAGCAGCTCAAGCGGGACCCAAGAGACCCAGTACTTC,CASSSSGTQETQYF
TRBJ1-2,TRBV30,-,TRBD1,TGTGCCGCCTCCCGGGACAGATCCCTCTATGGCTACACCTTC,CAASRDRSLYGYTF
TRBJ1-5,TRBV24-1,-,TRBD1,TGTGCCACCAGTGCCGCGGGACAGGGGGGTAGACAGCCCCAGCATTTT,CATSAAGQGGRQPQHF
TRBJ2-6,TRBV3-1/TRBV3-2,-,-,TGTGCCAGCAGCCAAGACATCTCTGGGGCCAACGTCCTGACTTTC,CASSQDISGANVLTF
TRBJ2-7,TRBV5-1,-,-,TGCGCCAGCAGCTTGGAGCGTAGGGCAGAGCAGTACTTC,CASSLERRAEQYF
TRBJ1-3,TRBV10-3,-,TRBD1,TGTGCCATCAGTGGATGGGACAGCTCTGGAAACACCATATATTTT,CAISGWDSSGNTIYF
TRBJ1-2,TRBV19,-,-,TGTGCCAGTAGTACGAGCGGCTTAACTCCTAACTATGGCTACACCTTC,CASSTSGLTPNYGYTF
TRBJ1-5,TRBV30,-,-,TGTGCCTGGAGTGATAGCTGGCCTAATCAGCCCCAGCATTTT,CAWSDSWPNQPQHF
TRBJ2-7,TRBV6-2/TRBV6-3,-,-,TGTGCCAGCAGTTCTCAGACATCCCGAACCTACGAGCAGTACTTC,CASSSQTSRTYEQYF
TRBJ2-5,TRBV11-2,-,TRBD2,TGTGCCAGCAGCCTTAGACTAGCGGGAGTCGGAGAGACCCAGTACTTC,CASSLRLAGVGETQYF
TRBJ2-3,TRBV20-1,-,TRBD2,TGCAGTGCTAGTAATATACTAGCGGGAGGAAGAACAGATACGCAGTATTTT,CSASNILAGGRTDTQYF
TRBJ2-1,TRBV11-2,-,-,TGTGCCAGCAGCCCTTCCTACAATGAGCAGTTCTTC,CASSPSYNEQFF
TRBJ2-5,TRBV7-9,-,TRBD1,TGTGCCAGCAGCCCGTACACAGGGGGGCAAGAGACCCAGTACTTC,CASSPYTGGQETQYF
TRBJ2-1,TRBV28,-,TRBD1,TGTGCCAGCAGATCTCCCGGGACAGGCGCTTACAATGAGCAGTTCTTC,CASRSPGTGAYNEQFF
TRBJ1-6,TRBV3-1/TRBV3-2,-,-,TGTGCCAGCAGCCAGATCGAGGGCGCTTCACCCTTCCACTTT,CASSQIEGASPFHF
TRBJ2-1,TRBV7-3,-,TRBD1,TGTGCCAGCAGCGCCGACAGGGCGAATGAGCAGTTCTTC,CASSADRANEQFF